This T cell receptor (beta chain) was obtained from a study of OX40 agonist ivuxolimab in advanced cancers. Repertoires were generated with immunoSEQ multiplex PCR, while TCRdb's copy carries only in-frame clones and drops some. The sample has about 8,900 clones, around 70% seen once. This CDR3 has 17 amino acids. Sequencing used CD4+ or CD8+ T cells sorted from blood, obtained in a trial of the OX40 agonist ivuxolimab. The TCR originated in an adult with an advanced solid tumor such as melanoma, head and neck, liver or kidney cancer. The chain links TRBV21-1 to TRBJ2-6. TRBV21-1 corresponds to a pseudogene. The CDR3 region has the DNA TGTGCCAGCAGATGTGTGCTACAACAAAGTCGGGCCAACGTCCTGACTTTC. Translated: CASRCVLQQSRANVLTF.